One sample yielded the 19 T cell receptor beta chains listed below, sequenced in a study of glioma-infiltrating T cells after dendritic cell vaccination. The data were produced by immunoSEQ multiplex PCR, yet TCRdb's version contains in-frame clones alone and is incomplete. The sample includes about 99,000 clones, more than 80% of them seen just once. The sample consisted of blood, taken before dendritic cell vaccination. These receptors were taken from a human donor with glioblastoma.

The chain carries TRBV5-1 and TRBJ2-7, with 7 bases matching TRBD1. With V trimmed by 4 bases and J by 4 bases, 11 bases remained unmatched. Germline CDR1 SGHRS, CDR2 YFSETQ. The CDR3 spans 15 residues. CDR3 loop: CASSIQGQALYEQYF. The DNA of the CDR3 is TGCGCCAGCAGCATACAAGGACAGGCCCTATACGAGCAGTACTTC.

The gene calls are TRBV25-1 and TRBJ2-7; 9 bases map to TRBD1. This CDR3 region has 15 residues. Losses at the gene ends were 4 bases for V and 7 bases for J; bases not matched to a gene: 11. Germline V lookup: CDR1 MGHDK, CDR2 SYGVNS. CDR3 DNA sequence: TGTGCCAGCAGTGCGACACAGGGGGCCTTGGGAGAGCAGTACTTC. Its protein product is CASSATQGALGEQYF.

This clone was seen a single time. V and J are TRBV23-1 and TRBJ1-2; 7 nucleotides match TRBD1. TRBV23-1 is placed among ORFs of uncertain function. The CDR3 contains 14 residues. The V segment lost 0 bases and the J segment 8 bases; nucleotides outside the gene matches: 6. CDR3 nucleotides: TGCGCCAGCAGTCAATCCGGACAGGCTAGCGGCTACACCTTC. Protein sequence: CASSQSGQASGYTF.

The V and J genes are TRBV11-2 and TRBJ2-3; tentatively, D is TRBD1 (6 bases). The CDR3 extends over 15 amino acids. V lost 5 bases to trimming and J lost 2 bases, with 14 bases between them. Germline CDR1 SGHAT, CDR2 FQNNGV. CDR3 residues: CASSLTTGFTDTQYF. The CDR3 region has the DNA TGTGCCAGCAGCCTCACGACAGGATTCACAGATACGCAGTATTTT. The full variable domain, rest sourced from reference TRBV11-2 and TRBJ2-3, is EAGVAQSPRYKIIEKRQSVAFWCNPISGHATLYWYQQILGQGPKLLIQFQNNGVVDDSQLPKDRFSAERLKGVDSTLKIQPAKLEDSAVYLCASSLTTGFTDTQYFGPGTRLTVL.

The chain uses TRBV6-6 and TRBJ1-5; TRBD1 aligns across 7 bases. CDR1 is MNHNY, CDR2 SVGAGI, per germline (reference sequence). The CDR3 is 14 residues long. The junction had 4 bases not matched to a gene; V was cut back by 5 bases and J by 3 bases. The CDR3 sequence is CASSIDRDNQPQHF. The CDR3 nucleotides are TGTGCCAGCAGTATTGACAGGGACAATCAGCCCCAGCATTTT.

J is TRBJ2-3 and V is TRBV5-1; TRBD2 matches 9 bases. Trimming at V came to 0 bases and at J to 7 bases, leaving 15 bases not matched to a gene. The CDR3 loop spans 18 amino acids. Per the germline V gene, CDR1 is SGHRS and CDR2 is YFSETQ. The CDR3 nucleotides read TGCGCCAGCAGCTTGGGGACCTGGAGCGGGGGGCCGACTAATACGCAGTATTTT. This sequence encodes CASSLGTWSGGPTNTQYF.

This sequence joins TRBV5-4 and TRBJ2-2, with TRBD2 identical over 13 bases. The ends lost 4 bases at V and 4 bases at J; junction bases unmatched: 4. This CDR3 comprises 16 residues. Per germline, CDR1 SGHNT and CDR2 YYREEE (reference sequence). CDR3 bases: TGTGCCAGCAGCCAGGGACTAGCGGGGCGCACCGGGGAGCTGTTTTTT. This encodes CASSQGLAGRTGELFF.

CDR3 loop: CASSISAGEAFF. The CDR3 region has the DNA TGTGCCAGTAGTATTTCGGCGGGCGAAGCTTTCTTT. This chain uses TRBV19 with TRBJ1-1; D is unresolved. V lost 3 bases to trimming and J lost 8 bases, with 10 bases between them. The CDR3 totals 12 residues. Germline V gene lookup returns CDR1 LNHDA and CDR2 SQIVND (reference sequence).

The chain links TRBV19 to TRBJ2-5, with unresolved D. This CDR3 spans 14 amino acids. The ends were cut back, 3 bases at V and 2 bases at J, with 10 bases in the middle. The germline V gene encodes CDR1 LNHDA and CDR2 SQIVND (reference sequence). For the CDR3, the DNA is TGTGCCAGTAGTATCGGTCACAGACAAGAGACCCAGTACTTC. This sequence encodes CASSIGHRQETQYF. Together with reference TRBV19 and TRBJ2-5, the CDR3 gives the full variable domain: DGGITQSPKYLFRKEGQNVTLSCEQNLNHDAMYWYRQDPGQGLRLIYYSQIVNDFQKGDIAEGYSVSREKKESFPLTVTSAQKNPTAFYLCASSIGHRQETQYFGPGTRLLVL.

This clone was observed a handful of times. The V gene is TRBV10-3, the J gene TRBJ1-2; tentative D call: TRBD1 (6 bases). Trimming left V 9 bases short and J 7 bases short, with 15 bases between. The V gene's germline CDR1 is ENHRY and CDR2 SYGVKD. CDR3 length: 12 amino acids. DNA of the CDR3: TGTGCCATTAACAGGGCTCAGGGTGGCTACACCTTC. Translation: CAINRAQGGYTF.

CDR3 amino acids: CASSTLGNTIYF. The CDR3 coding sequence is TGTGCCAGTAGTACCTTAGGAAACACCATATATTTT. This rearrangement joins TRBV19 to TRBJ1-3; D gene unclear. Trimming shortened V by 4 bases and J by 4 bases, and 5 bases separated the two germline ends. CDR1 LNHDA and CDR2 SQIVND come from the germline V gene (reference sequence). The CDR3 is 12 residues long. Full variable domain (rest looked up from reference TRBV19 and TRBJ1-3): DGGITQSPKYLFRKEGQNVTLSCEQNLNHDAMYWYRQDPGQGLRLIYYSQIVNDFQKGDIAEGYSVSREKKESFPLTVTSAQKNPTAFYLCASSTLGNTIYFGEGSWLTVV.

DNA for the CDR3: TGTGCCAGCAGCTTAGGGGGCGCCGGGAACACCGGGGAGCTGTTTTTT. It translates to CASSLGGAGNTGELFF. This rearrangement joins TRBV7-2 to TRBJ2-2, with a possible D match to TRBD1 (5 bases). Germline V gene data show CDR1 as SGHTA and CDR2 as FQGNSA. This CDR3 has 16 residues. V lost 1 base and J 1 base, leaving 10 bases between the germline ends.

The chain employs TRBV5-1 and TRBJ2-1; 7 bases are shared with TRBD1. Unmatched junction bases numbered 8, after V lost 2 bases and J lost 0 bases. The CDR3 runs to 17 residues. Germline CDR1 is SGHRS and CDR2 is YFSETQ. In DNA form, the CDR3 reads TGCGCCAGCAGCTTTGCCGGGACAGCAAGCTCCTACAATGAGCAGTTCTTC. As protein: CASSFAGTASSYNEQFF.

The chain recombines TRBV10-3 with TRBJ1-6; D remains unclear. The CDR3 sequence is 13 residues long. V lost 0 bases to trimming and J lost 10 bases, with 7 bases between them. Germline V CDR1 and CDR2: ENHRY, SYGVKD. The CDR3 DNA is TGTGCCATCAGTGAGTCGTCAGGATCACCCCTCCACTTT. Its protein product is CAISESSGSPLHF.

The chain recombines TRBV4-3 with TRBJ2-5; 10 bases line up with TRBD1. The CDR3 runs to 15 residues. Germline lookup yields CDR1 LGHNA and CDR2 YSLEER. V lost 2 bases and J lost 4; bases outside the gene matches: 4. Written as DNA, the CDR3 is TGCGCCAGCAGCCAACAGACAGGGGGCCGAGAGACCCAGTACTTC. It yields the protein CASSQQTGGRETQYF.

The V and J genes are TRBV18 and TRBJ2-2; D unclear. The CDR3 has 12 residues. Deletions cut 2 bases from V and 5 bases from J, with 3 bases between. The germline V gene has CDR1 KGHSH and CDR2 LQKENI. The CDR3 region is CASSPETGELFF. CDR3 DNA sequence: TGTGCCAGCTCACCAGAGACCGGGGAGCTGTTTTTT.

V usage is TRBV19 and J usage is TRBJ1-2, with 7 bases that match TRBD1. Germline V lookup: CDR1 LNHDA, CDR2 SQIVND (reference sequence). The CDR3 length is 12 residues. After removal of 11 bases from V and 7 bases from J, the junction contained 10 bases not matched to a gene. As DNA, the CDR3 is TGTGCCGGCAAAGGACAGGAAGCTGGCTACACCTTC. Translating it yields CAGKGQEAGYTF.

DNA for the CDR3: TGTGCCAGCACCGCCCCGGGAGGCGACTCCTACGAGCAGTACTTC. Its translation is CASTAPGGDSYEQYF. This chain connects TRBV6-5 to TRBJ2-7; 7 bases line up with TRBD2. The V gene end was trimmed by 7 bases and the J gene end by 0 bases; junction bases not matched to a gene: 9. The CDR3 is 15 residues long. CDR1 and CDR2 (germline): MNHEY, SVGAGI.

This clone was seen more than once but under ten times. CDR3 in DNA: TGTGCCAGCAGCTTTCTAGTCTTCTACGAGCAGTACTTC. This translates into CASSFLVFYEQYF. The chain carries TRBV11-3 and TRBJ2-5; D gene uncertain. The last part of the DNA fits TRBJ2-7 better; the J call may be wrong. CDR1 SGHNT and CDR2 YENEEA come from the germline V gene. The length of the CDR3 is 13 residues.